This T cell receptor (beta chain) was captured in a study of identifying expanded T cells in peripheral blood. Study findings and constraints: Differentially abundant clones: about 1.1 between replicates, approximately 16 at around 2 weeks, less than 20 at four.

Trimming at V came to 5 bases and at J to 3 bases, leaving 8 bases not matched to a gene. CDR1 and CDR2 (germline): LNHDA, SQIVND (reference sequence). This CDR3 contains 15 residues. As for this clone: Its antigen is currently unknown.

The method was immunoSEQ multiplex PCR; TCRdb's version includes in-frame clones alone and lacks a portion of them. The sample records more than 70,000 clones, 86% being singletons. The material sequenced was blood. The receptor was derived from a person between 18 and 75 years old in good health. The V call is TRBV19, the J call TRBJ2-7, with 9 bases fitting TRBD1. As DNA, the CDR3 is TGTGCCAGTAGTTCCTTCGGACAGGGGCACTACGAGCAGTACTTC. This sequence encodes CASSSFGQGHYEQYF.